This is a list of T cell receptor beta chains from one sample in a study of T cell responses to AZD1222 COVID-19 vaccine. Profiled with immunoSEQ multiplex PCR; TCRdb holds only in-frame clones, not every one. The sample carries 40,000 to 60,000 clones, roughly 90% recorded once. Specimen: peripheral blood, collected 28 days after the second AZD1222 dose. These receptors all stem from an adult who received the AZD1222 COVID-19 vaccine. Both conserved end residues are part of each CDR3. A D gene is named only where the DNA matches it firmly. Where a row states a size, it is once, few, many or the class of an expanded clone; other rows omit it.

length	V	D	size	J	DNA	CDR3
17	TRBV15	TRBD1	-	TRBJ1-5	TGTGCCACCAGCAGAGCCCAGGGGGGATATAGCAATCAGCCCCAGCATTTT	CATSRAQGGYSNQPQHF
14	TRBV19	TRBD1	-	TRBJ1-4	TGTGCCAGTAGTATGGGACAGAATAATGAAAAACTGTTTTTT	CASSMGQNNEKLFF
13	TRBV7-6	-	-	TRBJ2-1	TGTGCCAGCAGCCCCCTCGGAGGATATGAGCAGTTCTTC	CASSPLGGYEQFF
15	TRBV18	-	-	TRBJ2-1	TGTGCCAGCTCACCGCCCTTGGGCTCCTACAATGAGCAGTTCTTC	CASSPPLGSYNEQFF
15	TRBV7-2	TRBD1	-	TRBJ2-7	TGTGCCAGCAGCCCATGGACAGGATACTCCTACGAGCAGTACTTC	CASSPWTGYSYEQYF
17	TRBV2	TRBD1	-	TRBJ1-2	TGTGCCAGCACCCGAAGTGGACAGGGGCCTTCTAACTATGGCTACACCTTC	CASTRSGQGPSNYGYTF
16	TRBV7-9	-	-	TRBJ1-4	TGTGCCAGCAGCCCTCGGGGCGGGGCCGCAAATGAAAAACTGTTTTTT	CASSPRGGAANEKLFF
15	TRBV6-2/TRBV6-3	-	-	TRBJ1-5	TGTGCCAGCAGTCCCCGAGCTGGGTTTAATCAGCCCCAGCATTTT	CASSPRAGFNQPQHF
12	TRBV2	-	once	TRBJ2-7	TGTGCCAGCAGTAAAACAGGATACGAGCAGTACTTC	CASSKTGYEQYF
13	TRBV2	TRBD1	once	TRBJ1-1	TGTGCCAGCAGGCGGGACAGGGAAACTGAAGCTTTCTTT	CASRRDRETEAFF
16	TRBV5-1	TRBD1	-	TRBJ2-1	TGCGCCAGCAGCCAATCTGAGGGGACAGGATACAATGAGCAGTTCTTC	CASSQSEGTGYNEQFF
14	TRBV6-5	-	-	TRBJ1-1	TGTGCCAGCAGTTACTCGCCGGGGGCCACTGAAGCTTTCTTT	CASSYSPGATEAFF
14	TRBV20-1	-	-	TRBJ1-5	TGCAGTGCTAGTGTAGGGAACCTGAATCAGCCCCAGCATTTT	CSASVGNLNQPQHF
13	TRBV3-1/TRBV3-2	-	-	TRBJ1-1	TGTGCCAGCAGCCGCTCACAGGGCGCTGAAGCTTTCTTT	CASSRSQGAEAFF
16	TRBV5-1	TRBD2	-	TRBJ2-7	TGCGCCAGCAGCTTGGAGGGACTAGCGGTTTCCTACGAGCAGTACTTC	CASSLEGLAVSYEQYF
15	TRBV19	TRBD2	once	TRBJ2-1	TGTGCCAGTAGGGAACTAGCGGGAGCGGGAAATGAGCAGTTCTTC	CASRELAGAGNEQFF
14	TRBV5-1	-	-	TRBJ1-3	TGCGCCAGCAGCTACCGAGACAGTGGAAACACCATATATTTT	CASSYRDSGNTIYF
13	TRBV12-3/TRBV12-4	-	few	TRBJ1-6	TGTGCCAGCAGTTTTAGGGGAAATTCACCCCTCCACTTT	CASSFRGNSPLHF
15	TRBV5-1	-	-	TRBJ2-1	TGCGCCAGCAGCCCTACACACAACTCCTACAATGAGCAGTTCTTC	CASSPTHNSYNEQFF
13	TRBV19	-	-	TRBJ2-6	TGTGCCAGTAGTATTACTGGGGCCAACGTCCTGACTTTC	CASSITGANVLTF